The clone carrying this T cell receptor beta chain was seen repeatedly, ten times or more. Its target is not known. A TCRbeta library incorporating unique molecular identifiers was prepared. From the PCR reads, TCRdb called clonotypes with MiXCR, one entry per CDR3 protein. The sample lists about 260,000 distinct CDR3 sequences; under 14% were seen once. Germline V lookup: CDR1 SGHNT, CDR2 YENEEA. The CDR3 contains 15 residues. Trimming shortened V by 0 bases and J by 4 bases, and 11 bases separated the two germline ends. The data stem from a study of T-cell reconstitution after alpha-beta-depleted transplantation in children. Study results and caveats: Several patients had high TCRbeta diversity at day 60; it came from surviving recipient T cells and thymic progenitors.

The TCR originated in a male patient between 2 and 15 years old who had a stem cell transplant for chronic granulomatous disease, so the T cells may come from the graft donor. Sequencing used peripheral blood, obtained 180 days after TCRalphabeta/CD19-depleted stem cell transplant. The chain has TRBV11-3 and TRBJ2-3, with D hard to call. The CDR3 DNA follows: TGTGCCAGCAGCTTAGACCACGGCCAGGCAGATACGCAGTATTTT. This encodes CASSLDHGQADTQYF.